These 5 T cell receptor beta chains originate from one sample sequenced in a study of T-cell reconstitution after alpha-beta-depleted transplantation in children. Preparing the TCRbeta library involved the use of unique molecular identifiers. TCRdb re-called the PCR reads through MiXCR, storing one row per CDR3 protein. Among under 850,000 distinct CDR3 sequences listed, over 10% were seen once. The input for sequencing was PBMCs, taken before TCRalphabeta/CD19-depleted stem cell transplant. The receptors shown here come from a girl aged 2 to 10 with congenital amegakaryocytic thrombocytopenia, due to receive a stem cell transplant.

This clonotype has ten or more counts. V is TRBV20-1 and J is TRBJ2-7; 9 bases are a match to TRBD1. Losses at the gene ends were 1 base for V and 4 bases for J; bases not matched to a gene: 14. The germline CDR1 and CDR2 sequences are DFQATT and SNEGSKA (reference sequence). This CDR3 contains 17 residues. The CDR3 reads CSARGSRDRVSLYEQYF. The CDR3 coding sequence is TGCAGTGCTAGAGGGAGCCGGGACAGGGTTTCTCTGTACGAGCAGTACTTC.

In this sample, this clonotype turned up a few times. The rearrangement links TRBV12-3 or TRBV12-4 to TRBJ2-1; 8 bases align to TRBD1. J was trimmed by 3 bases and V by 2 bases; bases with no gene match: 6. There are 16 residues in the CDR3. The CDR3 loop reads CASSLPGQGNYNEQFF. Here the CDR3 DNA reads TGTGCCAGCAGTTTACCCGGACAGGGCAACTACAATGAGCAGTTCTTC.

This clonotype was picked up many times. The chain links TRBV20-1 to TRBJ2-1, with 10 bases identical to TRBD2. From germline, CDR1 is DFQATT and CDR2 SNEGSKA (reference sequence). V trimming: 7 bases; J trimming: 6 bases; junction bases outside the gene matches: 9. The CDR3 consists of 14 residues. The CDR3 bases are TGCAGTGTTATAAGCGGGAGGGCCGGCAATGAGCAGTTCTTC. Translation gives CSVISGRAGNEQFF.

This clonotype was counted many times. The rearrangement links TRBV28 to TRBJ2-3; 7 positions agree with TRBD2. Trimming took 4 bases from V and 0 from J; bases not matched to a gene: 22. Germline assignment: CDR1 MDHEN and CDR2 SYDVKM. This CDR3 is built from 21 residues. CDR3 in amino acids: CASSWGLKPSSGTQSTDTQYF. Written as DNA, the CDR3 is TGTGCCAGCAGTTGGGGGTTAAAACCCTCAAGCGGGACCCAAAGCACAGATACGCAGTATTTT.

This clonotype has a count of ten or more. The chain employs TRBV20-1 and TRBJ2-1; D remains unclear. Germline CDR1 is DFQATT and CDR2 is SNEGSKA (reference sequence). The CDR3 runs 16 residues. Trimming left V 1 base short and J 4 bases short, with 17 bases between. The CDR3 loop reads CSARGRFHQLYNEQFF. The CDR3 nucleotides are TGCAGTGCTAGAGGCCGATTTCACCAGCTGTACAATGAGCAGTTCTTC.